This is a list of T cell receptor beta chains from one sample in a study of human T cells and chemical hapten exposure. TCRdb itself ran the RACE reads through MiXCR, one entry per CDR3 protein. Of fewer than 350,000 distinct CDR3 sequences listed, approximately 8% are singletons. The sample here was whole blood, taken in connection with sensitization to the hapten diphenylcyclopropenone (DPC). Receptors were obtained from a man aged 18-30 years with alopecia areata. Some clones in this sample may be carry-over from other donors' samples. The CDR3 runs from the conserved cysteine through the conserved F or W. Fields, in order: CDR3 protein, CDR3 DNA, clone size, D gene, V gene, J gene. The D gene is left open where the match is weak. The size field is filled for only some rows; it gives once, few, many or a size class.

cdr3_aa: CSARQRQGANTGELFF
cdr3_nt: TGCAGTGCTAGACAAAGACAGGGGGCGAACACCGGGGAGCTGTTTTTT
clone_size: few
d_call: TRBD1
v_call: TRBV20-1
j_call: TRBJ2-2

cdr3_aa: CASSEPRSNYGYTF
cdr3_nt: TGTGCCAGCAGCGAGCCCCGATCTAACTATGGCTACACCTTC
clone_size: many
d_call: -
v_call: TRBV5-6
j_call: TRBJ1-2

cdr3_aa: CASSWERENEKLFF
cdr3_nt: TGTGCCAGCAGCTGGGAGAGGGAAAATGAAAAACTGTTTTTT
clone_size: few
d_call: -
v_call: TRBV7-2
j_call: TRBJ1-4

cdr3_aa: CASSRIPPGLNPFF
cdr3_nt: TGCGCCAGCAGCCGGATCCCCCCGGGACTTAACCCGTTCTTC
clone_size: -
d_call: -
v_call: TRBV4-1
j_call: TRBJ2-1

cdr3_aa: CAISLGNQETQYF
cdr3_nt: TGTGCCATCAGTTTGGGCAATCAAGAGACCCAGTACTTC
clone_size: many
d_call: -
v_call: TRBV10-3
j_call: TRBJ2-5

cdr3_aa: CASKSGGPYNEQFF
cdr3_nt: TGTGCCAGTAAAAGCGGGGGGCCCTACAATGAGCAGTTCTTC
clone_size: few
d_call: TRBD2
v_call: TRBV12-3/TRBV12-4
j_call: TRBJ2-1

cdr3_aa: CAISESGRAGRFNEQFF
cdr3_nt: TGTGCCATCAGTGAGTCAGGGCGGGCAGGTAGATTCAATGAGCAGTTCTTC
clone_size: few
d_call: -
v_call: TRBV10-3
j_call: TRBJ2-1

cdr3_aa: CASSLAGVPGYTF
cdr3_nt: TGTGCCAGCAGCTTAGCAGGGGTGCCTGGCTACACCTTC
clone_size: many
d_call: -
v_call: TRBV7-2
j_call: TRBJ1-2

cdr3_aa: CASNRDGYNEQFF
cdr3_nt: TGCGCCAGCAACCGGGACGGGTACAATGAGCAGTTCTTC
clone_size: many
d_call: -
v_call: TRBV5-1
j_call: TRBJ2-1

cdr3_aa: CASSLSQGDNIQYF
cdr3_nt: TGCGCCAGCAGCTTGTCCCAGGGAGACAACATTCAGTACTTC
clone_size: many
d_call: -
v_call: TRBV5-1
j_call: TRBJ2-4

cdr3_aa: CASSYSRQINQPQHF
cdr3_nt: TGTGCCAGCAGTTACTCGAGGCAGATCAATCAGCCCCAGCATTTT
clone_size: many
d_call: -
v_call: TRBV6-2/TRBV6-3
j_call: TRBJ1-5

cdr3_aa: CAISEGARTSYEQYF
cdr3_nt: TGTGCCATCAGTGAAGGAGCCCGAACTTCCTACGAGCAGTACTTC
clone_size: -
d_call: -
v_call: TRBV10-3
j_call: TRBJ2-7

cdr3_aa: CASSPTAGTDTQYF
cdr3_nt: TGCGCCAGCAGCCCGACAGCTGGTACAGATACGCAGTATTTT
clone_size: -
d_call: -
v_call: TRBV4-3
j_call: TRBJ2-3

cdr3_aa: CSGRDSHFYGYTF
cdr3_nt: TGCAGTGGACGGGACAGTCATTTCTATGGCTACACCTTC
clone_size: -
d_call: TRBD1
v_call: TRBV20-1
j_call: TRBJ1-2

cdr3_aa: CASSLDRLHGYTF
cdr3_nt: TGTGCCAGCAGCTTGGACAGGTTACATGGCTACACCTTC
clone_size: few
d_call: -
v_call: TRBV5-6
j_call: TRBJ1-2

cdr3_aa: CASSLGAARQETQYF
cdr3_nt: TGTGCCAGCAGCTTAGGGGCAGCCCGCCAAGAGACCCAGTACTTC
clone_size: -
d_call: -
v_call: TRBV7-6
j_call: TRBJ2-5

cdr3_aa: CASSLDRDYYNEQFF
cdr3_nt: TGTGCCAGCAGCCTGGACAGGGACTACTACAATGAGCAGTTCTTC
clone_size: many
d_call: -
v_call: TRBV6-5
j_call: TRBJ2-1

cdr3_aa: CASSLARIPGASPLHF
cdr3_nt: TGTGCCAGCAGCTTAGCGAGGATACCGGGCGCTTCACCCCTCCACTTT
clone_size: -
d_call: -
v_call: TRBV7-8
j_call: TRBJ1-6

cdr3_aa: CASSQDIGPYNSPLHF
cdr3_nt: TGCGCCAGCAGCCAAGATATCGGGCCGTATAATTCACCCCTCCACTTT
clone_size: few
d_call: -
v_call: TRBV4-1
j_call: TRBJ1-6

cdr3_aa: CSARVTSGNYNEQFF
cdr3_nt: TGCAGTGCTAGAGTAACTAGCGGAAACTACAATGAGCAGTTCTTC
clone_size: -
d_call: TRBD2
v_call: TRBV20-1
j_call: TRBJ2-1

cdr3_aa: CASVPPGYNEQFF
cdr3_nt: TGTGCCAGCGTCCCCCCCGGATACAATGAGCAGTTCTTC
clone_size: -
d_call: -
v_call: TRBV6-2/TRBV6-3
j_call: TRBJ2-1

cdr3_aa: CASSLEGGPNQPQHF
cdr3_nt: TGTGCCAGCAGCTTAGAAGGGGGACCCAATCAGCCCCAGCATTTT
clone_size: many
d_call: -
v_call: TRBV7-9
j_call: TRBJ1-5

cdr3_aa: CATSRGGRNVGNEQFF
cdr3_nt: TGTGCCACCAGCAGAGGCGGCAGGAATGTGGGCAATGAGCAGTTCTTC
clone_size: -
d_call: -
v_call: TRBV15
j_call: TRBJ2-1

cdr3_aa: CASSLGQVNNSPLHF
cdr3_nt: TGTGCCAGCAGCTTAGGGCAAGTAAATAATTCACCCCTCCACTTT
clone_size: once
d_call: -
v_call: TRBV7-2
j_call: TRBJ1-6

cdr3_aa: CASSPREVFYNSPLHF
cdr3_nt: TGTGCCAGCAGCCCCAGGGAGGTCTTCTATAATTCACCCCTCCACTTT
clone_size: few
d_call: -
v_call: TRBV9
j_call: TRBJ1-6

cdr3_aa: CSASRTENEKLFF
cdr3_nt: TGCAGTGCTAGCCGGACAGAGAATGAAAAACTGTTTTTT
clone_size: few
d_call: -
v_call: TRBV20-1
j_call: TRBJ1-4

cdr3_aa: CATRQGANTGELFF
cdr3_nt: TGTGCCACCAGGCAGGGGGCGAACACCGGGGAGCTGTTTTTT
clone_size: few
d_call: TRBD1
v_call: TRBV24-1
j_call: TRBJ2-2

cdr3_aa: CASSYPSGEEKLFF
cdr3_nt: TGTGCCAGCAGCTATCCGTCCGGGGAGGAAAAACTGTTTTTT
clone_size: few
d_call: -
v_call: TRBV5-4
j_call: TRBJ1-4

cdr3_aa: CSVEDWGHNSNQPQHF
cdr3_nt: TGCAGCGTTGAAGATTGGGGACATAATAGCAATCAGCCCCAGCATTTT
clone_size: few
d_call: -
v_call: TRBV29-1
j_call: TRBJ1-5

cdr3_aa: CASSLELADQETQYF
cdr3_nt: TGTGCCAGCAGCTTAGAACTAGCGGACCAAGAGACCCAGTACTTC
clone_size: many
d_call: TRBD2
v_call: TRBV7-2
j_call: TRBJ2-5

cdr3_aa: CASSLVPGTSSYNEQFF
cdr3_nt: TGTGCCAGCAGCTTAGTCCCAGGAACGAGCTCCTACAATGAGCAGTTCTTC
clone_size: -
d_call: -
v_call: TRBV7-2
j_call: TRBJ2-1

cdr3_aa: CASRNQGSNTEAFF
cdr3_nt: TGTGCCAGCAGAAATCAGGGGAGCAACACTGAAGCTTTCTTT
clone_size: few
d_call: -
v_call: TRBV28
j_call: TRBJ1-1

cdr3_aa: CASRDVGGQGNQPQHF
cdr3_nt: TGTGCCAGCAGGGATGTCGGGGGCCAGGGCAATCAGCCCCAGCATTTT
clone_size: -
d_call: -
v_call: TRBV12-3/TRBV12-4
j_call: TRBJ1-5

cdr3_aa: CASSIDSPSDTQYF
cdr3_nt: TGTGCCAGCAGTATCGACTCGCCATCAGATACGCAGTATTTT
clone_size: many
d_call: -
v_call: TRBV27
j_call: TRBJ2-3

cdr3_aa: CASTPREGAGTEAFF
cdr3_nt: TGTGCCAGCACCCCGAGGGAGGGGGCTGGTACTGAAGCTTTCTTT
clone_size: -
d_call: TRBD1
v_call: TRBV12-3/TRBV12-4
j_call: TRBJ1-1